This entry describes one TCR beta chain. This sample stems from a study of response to subunit inactivated influenza vaccine. Via MiXCR, TCRdb re-called the RT-PCR reads, giving one row per CDR3 protein. Of 500,000 to 700,000 distinct CDR3 sequences in the sample, approximately 22% were seen once. This sample was also put to use in a study of T cells expressing NK-cell markers. This second study notes: With UMIs, 5'RACE template switching was used to make TCR beta cDNA. Sorted CD3+CD56+NKG2C+, CD3+CD56+NKG2C- and CD3+CD56-NKG2C+ T cells supplied TCR beta repertoires. Each of a handful of donors carried dominant NKG2C+ clonotypes accounting for about 1.0-7.5% of CD8+ T cells.

The source was CD4+ T cells sorted from PBMCs, collected about 12 days after vaccination. The TCR comes from a man between 50 and 59 years old who received an inactivated influenza vaccine.

CDR3 loop: CSARVWTGSNYGYTF. Here the CDR3 DNA reads TGCAGTGCTAGAGTTTGGACAGGCTCCAACTATGGCTACACCTTC. The chain has TRBV20-1 and TRBJ1-2; 7 nucleotides align to TRBD1. Germline lookup yields CDR1 DFQATT and CDR2 SNEGSKA (reference sequence). There are 15 residues in the CDR3. The V gene end was trimmed by 1 base and the J gene end by 2 bases; junction bases not matched to a gene: 7.